This TCR beta chain originates from a study of glioma-infiltrating T cells after dendritic cell vaccination. Background on the study: Glioblastoma patients came from Phase I and II dendritic cell vaccination trials. General observations from the study: No direct clonality-survival link was found; a diverse polyclonal response may matter.

A note on this clone: No antigen is known for it.

This CDR3 contains 14 residues. Germline loops: CDR1 SGHRS, CDR2 YFSETQ. V shed 4 bases, J shed 7 bases, and the junction held 6 bases outside the gene matches. The immunoSEQ assay amplified TCRB CDR3 from up to roughly 2 ug DNA. Profiling relied on immunoSEQ multiplex PCR, and the TCRdb table lists in-frame clones only, not all of them. The data hold roughly 100,000 clones, with around four fifths observed a single time. Time point given: after dendritic cell vaccination, including at tumor progression/relapse. PBMC sampling occurred before vaccination, two weeks after the third dose, and at progression.

Sample: blood, taken after dendritic cell vaccination. The sequence came from a human donor with glioblastoma. The chain joins TRBV5-1 to TRBJ1-2, with TRBD1 matching over 11 bases. Written as DNA, the CDR3 is TGCGCCAGCAGCGCGGACAGGGGGCAAATTGGCTACACCTTC. This translates into CASSADRGQIGYTF.